This T cell receptor beta chain stems from a study of cytomegalovirus exposure and HLA in healthy donors (dated by TCRdb to the late 2010s). About the full investigation: The 700 or so repertoires of the first cohort and the 120 validation repertoires were produced on the same platform, according to a later analysis. Besides the first cohort of about 730 subjects, a separate validation cohort made up of some 110 different subjects was used. The study aimed to test whether signatures of past pathogen exposure could be identified by cataloging public T cell receptors. To predict cytomegalovirus infection status, the study brought together high-throughput TCR immunosequencing, statistical association of individual TCRs with disease status, and machine learning.

The donors were included in the validation cohort of over a hundred subjects, a group kept apart from the approximately 700-subject first cohort. V loses 2 bases, J loses 5 bases, and the germline ends lie 11 bases apart. According to the germline V gene, CDR1 reads SGHRS and CDR2 reads YFSETQ. The CDR3, cysteine through phenylalanine, is 13 amino acids long. Only CDR3 DNA is held: 39 bases, read in frame from base 1. About this clone itself: It lacks a known antigen. Base quality data are lacking; no much larger clone is found one base away.

The study at large found these results: In vitro tests confirmed that a few of the cytomegalovirus-associated TCR beta chains recognize cytomegalovirus antigens. Subsequent analysis determined that TCRs grouped into clusters in the first cohort also showed a tendency toward co-occurrence across the 130 or so validation repertoires, and approximately 93% of cluster scores exceeded 0. Cytomegalovirus status was reported to be diagnosed by the classifier with high specificity and sensitivity in both the original and validation cohorts. Most TCR sequences were observed very rarely across donors, whereas some public TCRs were present in many individuals. A total of about 180 TCR beta chains were listed by the study as associated with cytomegalovirus. The authors suggested that the approach could potentially be extended to other disease states and immunological phenotypes. A later analysis lacked HLA typing for the validation cohort, so it scored co-occurrence in that cohort across all 110 or so repertoires.

Receptors were amplified or captured by the immunoSEQ multiplex PCR assay. For the original study's pipeline: A statistical classification framework was built for diagnosing cytomegalovirus status from the catalog of TCR beta chain sequences. TCRdb re-hosts the immuneACCESS table, in-frame sequences only. Its copies lack some clones; in the studies checked, an unresolved V gene accounts for under half of them, and the cause for the rest is not known. The DNA gave D and trimming, while V, J and clone size come from that table. A total of around 190,000 clones appear in this sample, around 80% of them only once. The ten biggest clones cover around 1.2% of the sample.

The TCR was taken from a woman aged 25 to 39 in good health and CMV-seronegative. The chain is made from TRBV5-1 and TRBJ2-7; tentative D gene TRBD1, with 6 bases matching. Sequencing was carried out using PBMCs. The nucleotide sequence reads TGCGCCAGCAGCTTCACAGGGTCGGACGAGCAGTACTTC. This is translated as CASSFTGSDEQYF.